Below are 20 T cell receptor beta chains sequenced from a single sample in a study of T cells in Graves' hyperthyroidism and ophthalmopathy. TCR beta CDR3 regions were amplified from RNA transcripts. First-round RT-PCR with HTBI primers amplified the TCR CDR3 region. TCRdb reprocessed the multiplex PCR reads via MiXCR and lists one record per CDR3 protein. The table lists under 650,000 distinct CDR3 sequences, around 16% of them singletons, with about 3.8% in the top ten. The source material was blood. These receptors were obtained from a woman aged 25 to 45 with Graves' hyperthyroidism.

The rearrangement links TRBV7-6 to TRBJ2-1; D perhaps matches TRBD1 (6 bases). With 0 bases removed from V and 3 bases from J, the gap between germline ends came to 24 bases. Germline V lookup: CDR1 SGHVS, CDR2 FNYEAQ. The CDR3 extends over 20 amino acids. For the CDR3, the DNA is TGTGCCAGCAGCTTAGCGGTGCGAGGGAATGGGGGCGAAGACTACAATGAGCAGTTCTTC. Its protein product is CASSLAVRGNGGEDYNEQFF.

The rearrangement uses TRBV15 and TRBJ1-2, with D possibly being TRBD1 (5 bases). Trimming removed 0 bases at V and 7 bases at J, with 18 bases between. CDR3 length equals 16 residues. Per the germline V gene, CDR1 is LNHNV and CDR2 is YYDKDF (reference sequence). The CDR3, as DNA: TGTGCCACCAGCAGAGATCTTCAGGGCCTGGGGGGTGGCTACACCTTC. This sequence encodes CATSRDLQGLGGGYTF.

This clonotype has a handful of counts. This chain links TRBV28 with TRBJ2-1; 9 bases fit TRBD2. V gave up 8 bases and J gave up 7 bases; unmatched junction bases: 9. Germline V CDR1 and CDR2: MDHEN, SYDVKM. The CDR3 length is 14 residues. This CDR3 is CASLLAGEGNEQFF. The CDR3 coding sequence is TGTGCCAGCCTTTTAGCGGGAGAGGGGAATGAGCAGTTCTTC.

This clonotype has at least ten counts. The V call is TRBV6-5, the J call TRBJ1-2; 11 bases agree with TRBD1. The CDR3 is 14 residues long. V shed 6 bases and J 1 base; nucleotides not matched to a gene: 1. Germline V gene lookup returns CDR1 MNHEY and CDR2 SVGAGI. CDR3 nucleotides: TGTGCCAGCAGGGACAGGGGGCTTAACTATGGCTACACCTTC. Protein sequence: CASRDRGLNYGYTF.

This clonotype was seen ten or more times. The chain uses TRBV9 and TRBJ2-5; 9 bases agree with TRBD1. V was pared by 0 bases and J by 8 bases, with 14 bases of the junction left unmatched. The CDR3 extends over 17 amino acids. The germline V gene has CDR1 SGDLS and CDR2 YYNGEE. This chain's CDR3 is CASSVDRGRGVQSTQYF. The CDR3 DNA reads TGTGCCAGCAGCGTAGACAGGGGGCGAGGGGTACAAAGCACCCAGTACTTC.

This clonotype was counted ten times or more. This chain joins TRBV7-9 and TRBJ1-2, with D tentatively TRBD1 (5 bases). V was trimmed by 4 bases and J by 6 bases, leaving 15 bases between them. The germline gives CDR1 SEHNR, CDR2 FQNEAQ (reference sequence). The CDR3 has 14 residues. The CDR3 DNA reads as TGTGCCAGCAGCTACCATAGGGGCAGTGATGGCTACACCTTC. Translating it yields CASSYHRGSDGYTF.

This rearrangement joins TRBV18 to TRBJ2-4; tentative D call: TRBD2 (5 bases). Germline V gives CDR1 KGHSH, CDR2 LQKENI. This CDR3 contains 15 residues. Trimming shortened V by 5 bases and J by 0 bases, and 11 bases separated the two germline ends. The CDR3 bases are TGTGCCAGCTCAAAGGACGGACTAGCCAAAAACATTCAGTACTTC. Its translation: CASSKDGLAKNIQYF.

The chain employs TRBV12-3 or TRBV12-4 and TRBJ2-7; maybe TRBD1 (6 bases). CDR3 length: 15 amino acids. The V end was cut by 6 bases, the J end by 6 bases, with 21 bases between. Here the CDR3 DNA reads TGTGCCAGCAGCCCTGACCTACAGGGAAGTCGCGAGCAGTACTTC. Translation: CASSPDLQGSREQYF.

In this sample, this clonotype turned up many times. The J gene is TRBJ2-1, the V gene TRBV5-6, with no clear D. Trimming pared 0 bases from V and 0 bases from J, leaving 22 bases between. This CDR3 is 20 amino acids long. The germline V gene has CDR1 SGHDT and CDR2 YYEEEE. The CDR3 DNA is TGTGCCAGCAGCTTGGTTCCTAGGATAGGTCTCCTCTTCTCCTACAATGAGCAGTTCTTC. The encoded protein is CASSLVPRIGLLFSYNEQFF. The full variable domain, in which reference TRBV5-6 and TRBJ2-1 provide the parts outside the CDR3, is DAGVTQSPTHLIKTRGQQVTLRCSPKSGHDTVSWYQQALGQGPQFIFQYYEEEERQRGNFPDRFSGHQFPNYSSELNVNALLLGDSALYLCASSLVPRIGLLFSYNEQFFGPGTRLTVL.

This clonotype came up a few times. V usage is TRBV12-3 or TRBV12-4 and J usage is TRBJ1-2; D gene ambiguous. The CDR3 spans 15 residues. The V gene lost 6 bases and the J gene lost 6 bases, with 20 bases spanning the gap. The CDR3 sequence is CASSPPGETLDGYTF. CDR3 in DNA: TGTGCCAGCAGCCCGCCCGGGGAAACCCTGGATGGCTACACCTTC.

This clonotype was found many times. This rearrangement joins TRBV30 to TRBJ1-2; 8 bases line up with TRBD1. The junction had 6 bases not matched to a gene; V was cut back by 5 bases and J by 7 bases. The CDR3 has 12 amino acids. Germline loops: CDR1 GTSNPN, CDR2 SVGIG (reference sequence). In DNA form, the CDR3 reads TGTGCCTGGCCCTGGACAGGGTCTGGCTACACCTTC. This sequence encodes CAWPWTGSGYTF.

The chain links TRBV30 to TRBJ1-2, with a possible D match to TRBD1 (5 bases). With 3 bases removed from V and 2 bases from J, the gap between germline ends came to 19 bases. This CDR3 comprises 16 residues. Germline V gene sequence: CDR1 GTSNPN, CDR2 SVGIG (reference sequence). CDR3 sequence reads: CAWRHWTSEANYGYTF. The CDR3, as DNA: TGTGCCTGGAGACACTGGACATCCGAGGCCAACTATGGCTACACCTTC.

This clonotype was counted only a few times. This chain connects TRBV5-1 to TRBJ1-2; D not certain. CDR1 and CDR2 from the germline V gene are SGHRS and YFSETQ. The CDR3 totals 14 residues. Trimming removed 2 bases at V and 4 bases at J, with 12 bases between. This CDR3 reads CASSLGWGGYGYTF. The DNA for the CDR3 is TGCGCCAGCAGCTTAGGTTGGGGAGGCTATGGCTACACCTTC.

In this sample, this clonotype turned up many times. The chain couples TRBV3-1 to TRBJ1-2; possible D gene TRBD1, 5 bases. Germline V gives CDR1 LGHDT, CDR2 YNNKEL (reference sequence). The V and J ends lost 0 bases and 8 bases respectively, with 13 bases between them. The CDR3 runs 14 residues. In DNA, the CDR3 is TGTGCCAGCAGCCAAGATGGGGCAGGTCGGGGCTACACCTTC. Translating it yields CASSQDGAGRGYTF.

The table lists this clonotype with a few counts. V and J are TRBV12-3 or TRBV12-4 and TRBJ1-2; 8 bases match TRBD1. The V segment lost 0 bases and the J segment 4 bases; nucleotides outside the gene matches: 13. The CDR3 loop spans 18 amino acids. The CDR3 nucleotides are TGTGCCAGCAGTTTAGCGACATTTCAAAAGGGGACAGGCTATGGCTACACCTTC. Residues: CASSLATFQKGTGYGYTF.

CDR3 bases: TGTGCCAGCAGCGTTATATCCTCTAACTATGGCTACACCTTC. Translation gives CASSVISSNYGYTF. J is TRBJ1-2 and V is TRBV9; D unresolved. The CDR3 has 14 residues. Germline CDR1 SGDLS, CDR2 YYNGEE. The ends were cut back, 2 bases at V and 0 bases at J, with 8 bases in the middle.

This clonotype has more than one count but fewer than ten. The chain employs TRBV2 and TRBJ1-5; 9 bases are shared with TRBD1. Trimming removed 5 bases from V and 2 bases from J; junction bases left unmatched: 4. The CDR3 has 15 residues. Germline V CDR1 and CDR2: SNHLY, FYNNEI. The CDR3: CASSQRTGGNQPQHF. CDR3 coding DNA: TGTGCCAGCAGTCAGAGGACAGGGGGCAATCAGCCCCAGCATTTT. The full variable domain, its missing parts supplied by reference TRBV2 and TRBJ1-5, is EPEVTQTPSHQVTQMGQEVILRCVPISNHLYFYWYRQILGQKVEFLVSFYNNEISEKSEIFDDQFSVERPDGSNFTLKIRSTKLEDSAMYFCASSQRTGGNQPQHFGDGTRLSIL.

This clonotype has a count of ten or more. The chain has TRBV30 and TRBJ1-6; 9 bases line up with TRBD1. There are 15 residues in the CDR3. Germline assignment: CDR1 GTSNPN and CDR2 SVGIG (reference sequence). V shed 4 bases and J 7 bases; nucleotides not matched to a gene: 8. CDR3 sequence (DNA): TGTGCCTGGACGTCGTCGACAGGGGGGAATTCACCCCTCCACTTT. It translates to CAWTSSTGGNSPLHF. Together with reference TRBV30 and TRBJ1-6, the CDR3 gives the full variable domain: SQTIHQWPATLVQPVGSPLSLECTVEGTSNPNLYWYRQAAGRGLQLLFYSVGIGQISSEVPQNLSASRPQDRQFILSSKKLLLSDSGFYLCAWTSSTGGNSPLHFGNGTRLTVT.

This chain links TRBV5-5 with TRBJ2-5; D unclear. V was trimmed by 6 bases and J by 1 base, leaving 10 bases between them. CDR1 and CDR2 from the germline V gene are SGHKS and YYEKEE (reference sequence). This CDR3 comprises 13 residues. The CDR3 loop is CASIRVPQETQYF. The CDR3 DNA follows: TGTGCCAGCATTAGGGTCCCCCAAGAGACCCAGTACTTC.

The CDR3 bases are TGTGCCAGCAGCTTAGGCCGAACTGGGCGGGGTGAGCAGTTCTTC. It codes for CASSLGRTGRGEQFF. The chain combines TRBV7-8 with TRBJ2-1; a possible D gene is TRBD2 (6 bases). With 1 base removed from V and 9 bases from J, the gap between germline ends came to 16 bases. This CDR3 is 15 amino acids long. Germline V lookup: CDR1 SGHVS, CDR2 FQNEAQ.